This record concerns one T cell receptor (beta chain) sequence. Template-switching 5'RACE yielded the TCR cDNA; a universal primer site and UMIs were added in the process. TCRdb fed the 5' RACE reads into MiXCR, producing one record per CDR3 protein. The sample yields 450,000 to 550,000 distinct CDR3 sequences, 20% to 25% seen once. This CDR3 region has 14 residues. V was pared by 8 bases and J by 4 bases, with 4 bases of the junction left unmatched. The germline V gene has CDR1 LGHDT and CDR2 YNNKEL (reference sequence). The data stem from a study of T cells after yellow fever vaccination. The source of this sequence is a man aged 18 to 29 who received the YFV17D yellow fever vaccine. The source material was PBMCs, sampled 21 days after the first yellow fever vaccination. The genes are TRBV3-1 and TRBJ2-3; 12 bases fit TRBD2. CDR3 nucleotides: TGTGCCAGCCGTACTAGCGGGGGGTCAGATACGCAGTATTTT. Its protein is CASRTSGGSDTQYF.